This T cell receptor (beta chain) was obtained from a study of blood T cell repertoires in COVID-19. Recruitment covered fewer than 25 US areas and drew participants whose ages spanned roughly 18 to 89 years. Only in-frame clones appear in the TCRdb table, and some are missing; sequencing was by immunoSEQ multiplex PCR. The sample carries about 220,000 clones, 82% recorded once. Germline lookup yields CDR1 LNHDA and CDR2 SQIVND (reference sequence). Trimming took off 6 bases at V and 6 bases at J, with 8 bases between the two ends. CDR3 size: 11 residues. The chain employs TRBV19 and TRBJ1-2, with unresolved D. Sequenced material: PBMCs or T cells enriched from blood (not recorded which). This clonotype was sampled from a woman aged 55-69 years who had recovered from COVID-19. The CDR3 is CASREYDGYTF. The CDR3 DNA sequence: TGTGCCAGTAGGGAGTATGATGGCTACACCTTC.